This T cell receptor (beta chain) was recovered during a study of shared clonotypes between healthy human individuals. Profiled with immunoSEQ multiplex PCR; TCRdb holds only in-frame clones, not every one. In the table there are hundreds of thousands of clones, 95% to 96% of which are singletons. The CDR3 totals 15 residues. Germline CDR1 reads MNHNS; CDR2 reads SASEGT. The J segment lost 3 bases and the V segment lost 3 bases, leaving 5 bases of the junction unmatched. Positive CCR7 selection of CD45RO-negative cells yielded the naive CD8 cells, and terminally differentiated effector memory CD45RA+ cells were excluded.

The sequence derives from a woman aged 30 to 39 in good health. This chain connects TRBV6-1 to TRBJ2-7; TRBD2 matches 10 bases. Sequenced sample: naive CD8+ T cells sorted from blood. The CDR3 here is CASSDKREGIYEQYF. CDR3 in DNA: TGTGCCAGCAGTGATAAGCGGGAGGGTATCTACGAGCAGTACTTC.